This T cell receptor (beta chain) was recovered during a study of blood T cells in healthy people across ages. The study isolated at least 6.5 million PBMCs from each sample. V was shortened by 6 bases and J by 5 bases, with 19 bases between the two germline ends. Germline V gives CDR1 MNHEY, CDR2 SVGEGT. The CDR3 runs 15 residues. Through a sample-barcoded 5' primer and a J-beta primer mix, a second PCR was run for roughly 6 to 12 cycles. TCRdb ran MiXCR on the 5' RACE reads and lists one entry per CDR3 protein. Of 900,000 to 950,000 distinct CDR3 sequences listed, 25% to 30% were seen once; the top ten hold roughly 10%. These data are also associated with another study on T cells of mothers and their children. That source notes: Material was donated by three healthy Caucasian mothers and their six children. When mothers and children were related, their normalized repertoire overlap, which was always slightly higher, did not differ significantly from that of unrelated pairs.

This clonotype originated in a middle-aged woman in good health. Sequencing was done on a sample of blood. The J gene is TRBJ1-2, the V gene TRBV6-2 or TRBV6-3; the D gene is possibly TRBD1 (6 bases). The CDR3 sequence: CASSTIGRGHYGYTF. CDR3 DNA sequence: TGTGCCAGCAGCACGATAGGACGGGGGCATTATGGCTACACCTTC.